Described below is a single TCR beta chain sequence and its context. As yet, its antigen is unknown. Germline V lookup: CDR1 LGHNA, CDR2 YSLEER. V gave up 0 bases and J gave up 6 bases, with 19 bases separating them. CDR3 length: 17 residues. This sample is drawn from a study of blood T cells in healthy people across ages. General study findings and limits: Among long-lived donors, naive CD4+ cells were more numerous and diversity higher than in aged donors. No one knew whether donors had CMV, which possibly confounded expanded clonotype changes.

Then a second PCR, running roughly 7 to 12 cycles, was carried out with a sample-barcoded 5' primer and a J-beta primer mix. TCRdb re-called the 5' RACE reads with MiXCR, one entry per CDR3 protein. This table holds about 830,000 distinct CDR3 sequences, approximately 67% found once. Each donor gave 9.5 to 10 milliliters of peripheral blood. No fewer than 5.5 micrograms of total RNA were isolated from every sample. The chain recombines TRBV4-3 with TRBJ2-3; D might be TRBD1 (5 bases). The TCR was taken from a man younger than 40 in good health. Material for sequencing was blood. CDR3 sequence reads: CASSQELGLGASDTQYF. In DNA, the CDR3 is TGCGCCAGCAGCCAAGAACTTGGTCTAGGGGCGTCGGATACGCAGTATTTT.